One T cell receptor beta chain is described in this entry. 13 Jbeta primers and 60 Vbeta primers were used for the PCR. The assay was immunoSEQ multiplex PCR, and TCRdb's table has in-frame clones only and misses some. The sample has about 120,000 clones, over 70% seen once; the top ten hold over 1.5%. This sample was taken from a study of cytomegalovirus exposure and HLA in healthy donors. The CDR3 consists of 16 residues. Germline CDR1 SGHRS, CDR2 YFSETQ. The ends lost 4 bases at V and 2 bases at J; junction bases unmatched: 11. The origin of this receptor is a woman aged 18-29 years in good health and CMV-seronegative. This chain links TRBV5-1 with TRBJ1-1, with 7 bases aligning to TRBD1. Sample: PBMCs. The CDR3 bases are TGCGCCAGCAGCCCCCTGGGCCAGGGGGTCAACACTGAAGCTTTCTTT. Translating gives CASSPLGQGVNTEAFF. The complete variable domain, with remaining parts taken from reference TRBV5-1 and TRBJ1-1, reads KAGVTQTPRYLIKTRGQQVTLSCSPISGHRSVSWYQQTPGQGLQFLFEYFSETQRNKGNFPGRFSGRQFSNSRSEMNVSTLELGDSALYLCASSPLGQGVNTEAFFGQGTRLTVV.